The clone carrying this T cell receptor beta chain is labeled medium-sized. This entry comes from a study of read filtering for tumor transcriptome and immune sequencing. This library used 300 to 450 ng RNA and molecular barcoded adaptors spanning alpha/delta and beta/gamma chains. TCRdb re-analysed the reads in MiXCR, keeping a single row per CDR3 protein. The data hold approximately 45,000 distinct CDR3 sequences, with around 21% observed a single time. Trimming removed 0 bases at V and 1 base at J, with 11 bases between. The CDR3 loop spans 16 amino acids. Germline CDR1 SGHNT, CDR2 YYREEE (reference sequence).

The V and J genes are TRBV5-4 and TRBJ2-1; D might be TRBD1 (6 bases). The sequence was collected from a donor over 35 with multiple myeloma. The material sequenced was a population of CD138-negative cells sorted from bone marrow. CDR3: CASSLGGPKSYNEQFF. The CDR3 DNA reads as TGTGCCAGCAGCTTGGGGGGGCCGAAGTCCTACAATGAGCAGTTCTTC.